The present TCR beta chain was sequenced within a study of blood T cells in healthy people across ages. Sample-barcoded 5' priming and a J-beta primer mix drove a second PCR of roughly 6 to 12 cycles. TCRdb re-analysed the 5' RACE reads in MiXCR, keeping a single row per CDR3 protein. This table has 1,800,000 or so distinct CDR3 sequences, approximately 40% appearing once. General study findings and limits: The fall in TCR beta diversity per million T cells was roughly linear with age. Strongly correlated with naive T cell percentage was TCR beta diversity. Diversity was estimated from one million T cells, and these estimates were considered underestimates.

With regard to this clonotype: Its antigen is undetermined.

CDR3 length: 14 residues. Unmatched junction bases numbered 8, after V lost 6 bases and J lost 5 bases. The chain uses TRBV12-3 or TRBV12-4 and TRBJ2-7; 9 bases line up with TRBD1. The sequence came from a human donor in good health. What was sequenced was blood. The CDR3 loop is CASSHRDRDHEQYF. The CDR3 DNA sequence: TGTGCCAGCAGCCACCGGGACAGGGACCACGAGCAGTACTTC.